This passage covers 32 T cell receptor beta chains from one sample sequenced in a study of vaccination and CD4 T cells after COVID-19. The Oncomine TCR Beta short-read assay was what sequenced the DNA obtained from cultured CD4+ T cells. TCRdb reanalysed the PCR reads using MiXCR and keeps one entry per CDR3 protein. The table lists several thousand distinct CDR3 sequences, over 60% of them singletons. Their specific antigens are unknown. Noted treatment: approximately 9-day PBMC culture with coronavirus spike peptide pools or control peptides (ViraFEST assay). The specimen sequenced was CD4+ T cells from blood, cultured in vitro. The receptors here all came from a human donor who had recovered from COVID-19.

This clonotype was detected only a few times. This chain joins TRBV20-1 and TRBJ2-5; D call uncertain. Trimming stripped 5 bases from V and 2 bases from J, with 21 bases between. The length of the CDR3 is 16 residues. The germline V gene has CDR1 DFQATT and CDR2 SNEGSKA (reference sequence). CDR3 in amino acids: CSAYTTLLASQETQYF. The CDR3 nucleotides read TGCAGTGCTTACACAACCCTCCTTGCGTCACAAGAGACCCAGTACTTC.

CDR3 in amino acids: CASSETPGGAIDTQYF. In nucleotides, the CDR3 is TGTGCCAGCAGTGAAACCCCGGGAGGGGCGATAGATACGCAGTATTTT. V gene TRBV25-1 combines with J gene TRBJ2-3; 8 bases align to TRBD2. With 2 bases clipped from V and 5 bases from J, the junction kept 9 bases outside the gene matches. The length of the CDR3 is 16 residues. Germline CDR1 is MGHDK and CDR2 is SYGVNS. Combining the CDR3 with reference TRBV25-1 and TRBJ2-3 gives the whole variable domain EADIYQTPRYLVIGTGKKITLECSQTMGHDKMYWYQQDPGMELHLIHYSYGVNSTEKGDLSSESTVSRIRTEHFPLTLESARPSHTSQYLCASSETPGGAIDTQYFGPGTRLTVL.

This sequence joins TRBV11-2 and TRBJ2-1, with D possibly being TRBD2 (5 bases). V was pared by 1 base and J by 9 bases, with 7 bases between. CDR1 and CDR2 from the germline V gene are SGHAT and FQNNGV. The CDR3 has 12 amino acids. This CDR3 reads CASSLVGSEQFF. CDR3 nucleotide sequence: TGTGCCAGCAGCTTAGTGGGGAGTGAGCAGTTCTTC.

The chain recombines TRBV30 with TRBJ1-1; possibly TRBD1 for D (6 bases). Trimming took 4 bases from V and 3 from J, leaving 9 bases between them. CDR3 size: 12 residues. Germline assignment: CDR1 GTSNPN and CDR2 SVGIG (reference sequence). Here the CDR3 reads CAWTGEDTEAFF. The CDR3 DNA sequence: TGTGCCTGGACAGGGGAGGACACTGAAGCTTTCTTT.

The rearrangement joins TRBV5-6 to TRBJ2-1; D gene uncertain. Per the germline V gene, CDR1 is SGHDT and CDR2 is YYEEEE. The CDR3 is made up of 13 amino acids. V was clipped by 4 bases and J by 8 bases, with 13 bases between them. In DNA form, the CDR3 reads TGTGCCAGCAGCATCCTAAGTTCGGATGAGCAGTTCTTC. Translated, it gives CASSILSSDEQFF.

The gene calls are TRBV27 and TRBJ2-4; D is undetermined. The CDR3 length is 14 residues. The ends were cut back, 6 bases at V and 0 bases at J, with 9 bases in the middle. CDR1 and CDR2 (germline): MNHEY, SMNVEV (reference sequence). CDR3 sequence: CASRGELAKNIQYF. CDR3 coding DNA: TGTGCCAGCAGAGGCGAGTTAGCCAAAAACATTCAGTACTTC.

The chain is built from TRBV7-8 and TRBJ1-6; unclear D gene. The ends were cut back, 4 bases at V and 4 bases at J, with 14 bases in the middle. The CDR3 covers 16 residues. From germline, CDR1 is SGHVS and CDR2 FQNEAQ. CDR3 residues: CASSYGGITYNSPLHF. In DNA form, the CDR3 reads TGTGCCAGCAGCTATGGTGGGATTACTTATAATTCACCCCTCCACTTT. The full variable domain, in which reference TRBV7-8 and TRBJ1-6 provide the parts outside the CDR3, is GAGVSQSPRYKVAKRGQDVALRCDPISGHVSLFWYQQALGQGPEFLTYFQNEAQLDKSGLPSDRFFAERPEGSVSTLKIQRTQQEDSAVYLCASSYGGITYNSPLHFGNGTRLTVT.

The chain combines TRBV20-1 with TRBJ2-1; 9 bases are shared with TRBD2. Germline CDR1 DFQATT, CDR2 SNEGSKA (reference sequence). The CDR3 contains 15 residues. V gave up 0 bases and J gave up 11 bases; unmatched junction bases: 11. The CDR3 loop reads CSARDLVRGGYQQFF. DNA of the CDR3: TGCAGTGCTAGAGATCTTGTGCGGGGGGGATACCAGCAGTTCTTC.

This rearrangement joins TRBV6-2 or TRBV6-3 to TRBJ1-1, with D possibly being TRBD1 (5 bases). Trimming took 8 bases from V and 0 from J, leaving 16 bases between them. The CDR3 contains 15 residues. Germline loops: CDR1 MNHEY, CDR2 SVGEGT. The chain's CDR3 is CASGKGVTMNTEAFF. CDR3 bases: TGTGCCAGCGGAAAAGGGGTGACTATGAACACTGAAGCTTTCTTT.

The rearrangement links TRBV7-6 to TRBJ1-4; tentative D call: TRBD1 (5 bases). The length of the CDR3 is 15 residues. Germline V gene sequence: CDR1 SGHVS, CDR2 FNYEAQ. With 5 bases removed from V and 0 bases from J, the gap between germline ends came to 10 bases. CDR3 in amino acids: CASSVTGATNEKLFF. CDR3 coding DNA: TGTGCCAGCAGCGTTACAGGTGCAACTAATGAAAAACTGTTTTTT.

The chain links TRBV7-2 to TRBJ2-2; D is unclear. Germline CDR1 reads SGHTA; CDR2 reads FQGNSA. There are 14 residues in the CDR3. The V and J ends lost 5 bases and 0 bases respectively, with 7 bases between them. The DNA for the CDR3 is TGTGCCAGCAGCCCACAATCGAACACCGGGGAGCTGTTTTTT. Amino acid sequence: CASSPQSNTGELFF. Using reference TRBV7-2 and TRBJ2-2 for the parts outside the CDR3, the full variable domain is GAGVSQSPSNKVTEKGKDVELRCDPISGHTALYWYRQSLGQGLEFLIYFQGNSAPDKSGLPSDRFSAERTGGSVSTLTIQRTQQEDSAVYLCASSPQSNTGELFFGEGSRLTVL.

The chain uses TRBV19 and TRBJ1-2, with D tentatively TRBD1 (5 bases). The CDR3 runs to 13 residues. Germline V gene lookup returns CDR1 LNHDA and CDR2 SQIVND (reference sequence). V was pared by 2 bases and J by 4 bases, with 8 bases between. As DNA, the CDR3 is TGTGCCAGTAGTATATCGACAGCCTATGGCTACACCTTC. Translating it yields CASSISTAYGYTF.

The CDR3 sequence: CASSYWGAGQPQHF. In DNA, the CDR3 is TGTGCCAGCAGTTACTGGGGGGCCGGGCAGCCCCAGCATTTT. The V gene is TRBV6-2 or TRBV6-3, the J gene TRBJ1-5; a possible D gene is TRBD1 (6 bases). This CDR3 region has 14 residues. Looked up from germline, CDR1 is MNHEY and CDR2 is SVGEGT. The V and J ends lost 1 base and 7 bases respectively, with 11 bases between them.

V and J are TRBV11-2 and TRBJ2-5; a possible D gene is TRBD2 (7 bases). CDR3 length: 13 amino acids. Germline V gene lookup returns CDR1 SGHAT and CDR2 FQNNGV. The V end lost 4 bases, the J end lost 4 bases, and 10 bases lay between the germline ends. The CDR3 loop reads CASSWGGRETQYF. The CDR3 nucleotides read TGTGCCAGCAGCTGGGGGGGCCGAGAGACCCAGTACTTC.

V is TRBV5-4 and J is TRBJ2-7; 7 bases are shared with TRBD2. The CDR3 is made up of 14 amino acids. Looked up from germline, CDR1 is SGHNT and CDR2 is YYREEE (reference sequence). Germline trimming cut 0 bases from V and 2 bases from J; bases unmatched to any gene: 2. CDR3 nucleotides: TGTGCCAGCAGCTTGGTTGGGGGGGCCTACGAGCAGTACTTC. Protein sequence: CASSLVGGAYEQYF. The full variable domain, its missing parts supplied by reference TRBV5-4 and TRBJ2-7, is ETGVTQSPTHLIKTRGQQVTLRCSSQSGHNTVSWYQQALGQGPQFIFQYYREEENGRGNFPPRFSGLQFPNYSSELNVNALELDDSALYLCASSLVGGAYEQYFGPGTRLTVT.

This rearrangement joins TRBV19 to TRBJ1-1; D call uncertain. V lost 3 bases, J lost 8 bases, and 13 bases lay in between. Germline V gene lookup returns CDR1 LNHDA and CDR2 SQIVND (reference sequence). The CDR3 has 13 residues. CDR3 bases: TGTGCCAGTAGTATTTCGGCCAGATTGGAAGCTTTCTTT. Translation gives CASSISARLEAFF.

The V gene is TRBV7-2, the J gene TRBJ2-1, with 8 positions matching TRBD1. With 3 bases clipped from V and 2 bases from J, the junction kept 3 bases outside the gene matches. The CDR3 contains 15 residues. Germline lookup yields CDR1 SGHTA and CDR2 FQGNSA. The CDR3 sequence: CASSFGQGTYNEQFF. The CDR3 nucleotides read TGTGCCAGCAGCTTCGGACAGGGAACCTACAATGAGCAGTTCTTC.

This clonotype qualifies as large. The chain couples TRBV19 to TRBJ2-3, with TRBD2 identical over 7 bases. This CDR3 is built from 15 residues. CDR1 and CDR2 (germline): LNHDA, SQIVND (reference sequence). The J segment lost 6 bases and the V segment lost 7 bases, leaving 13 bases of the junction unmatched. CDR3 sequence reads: CASTEAGVTRDTQYF. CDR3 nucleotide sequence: TGTGCCAGTACGGAGGCGGGGGTGACCAGGGATACGCAGTATTTT. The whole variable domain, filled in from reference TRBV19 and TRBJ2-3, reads DGGITQSPKYLFRKEGQNVTLSCEQNLNHDAMYWYRQDPGQGLRLIYYSQIVNDFQKGDIAEGYSVSREKKESFPLTVTSAQKNPTAFYLCASTEAGVTRDTQYFGPGTRLTVL.

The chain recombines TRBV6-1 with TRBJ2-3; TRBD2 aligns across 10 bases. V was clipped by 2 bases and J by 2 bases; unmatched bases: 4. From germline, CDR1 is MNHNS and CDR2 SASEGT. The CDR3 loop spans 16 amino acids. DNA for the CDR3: TGTGCCAGCAGTGAATTTCTAGCGGGAGTCACAGATACGCAGTATTTT. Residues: CASSEFLAGVTDTQYF.

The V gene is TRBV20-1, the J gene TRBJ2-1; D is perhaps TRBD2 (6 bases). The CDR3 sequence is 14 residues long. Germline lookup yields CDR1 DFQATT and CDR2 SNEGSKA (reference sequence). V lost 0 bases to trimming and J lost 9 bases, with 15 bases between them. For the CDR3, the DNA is TGCAGTGCTAGAGATCTGGCGGAGGAGGGTGAGCAGTTCTTC. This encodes CSARDLAEEGEQFF.

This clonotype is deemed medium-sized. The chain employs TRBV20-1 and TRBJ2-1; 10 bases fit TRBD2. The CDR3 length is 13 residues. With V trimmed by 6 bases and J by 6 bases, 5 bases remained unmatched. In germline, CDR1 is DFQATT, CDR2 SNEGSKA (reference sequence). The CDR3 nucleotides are TGCAGTGCAACCGGGACTAGCGTCAATGAGCAGTTCTTC. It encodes CSATGTSVNEQFF.

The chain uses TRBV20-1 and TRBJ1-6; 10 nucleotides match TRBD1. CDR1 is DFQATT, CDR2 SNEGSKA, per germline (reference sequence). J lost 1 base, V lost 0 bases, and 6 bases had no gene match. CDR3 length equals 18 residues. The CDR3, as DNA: TGCAGTGCTAGAGATGGGGACAGGGGACTATCCTATAATTCACCCCTCCACTTT. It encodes CSARDGDRGLSYNSPLHF.

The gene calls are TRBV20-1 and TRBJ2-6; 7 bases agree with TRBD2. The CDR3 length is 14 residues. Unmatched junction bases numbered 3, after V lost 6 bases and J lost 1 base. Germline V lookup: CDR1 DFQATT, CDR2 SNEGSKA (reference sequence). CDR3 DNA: TGCAGTGCGTGGCGGGGGTCTGGGGCCAACGTCCTGACTTTC. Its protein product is CSAWRGSGANVLTF.

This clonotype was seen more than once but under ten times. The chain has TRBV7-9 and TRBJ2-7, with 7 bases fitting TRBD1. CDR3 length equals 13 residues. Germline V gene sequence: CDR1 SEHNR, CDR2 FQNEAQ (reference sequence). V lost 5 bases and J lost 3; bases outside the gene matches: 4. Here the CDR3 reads CASSPGQIYEQYF. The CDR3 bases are TGTGCCAGCAGCCCGGGACAGATCTACGAGCAGTACTTC.

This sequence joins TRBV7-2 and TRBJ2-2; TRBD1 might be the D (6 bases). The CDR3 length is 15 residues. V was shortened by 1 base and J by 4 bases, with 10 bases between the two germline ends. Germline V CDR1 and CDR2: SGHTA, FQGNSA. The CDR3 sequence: CASSLDRVGTGELFF. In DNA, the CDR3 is TGTGCCAGCAGCTTAGACAGGGTTGGCACCGGGGAGCTGTTTTTT.

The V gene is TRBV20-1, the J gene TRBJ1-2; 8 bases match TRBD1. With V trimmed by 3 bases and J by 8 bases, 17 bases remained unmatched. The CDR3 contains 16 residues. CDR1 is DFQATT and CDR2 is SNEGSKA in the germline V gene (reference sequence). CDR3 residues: CSASLTQRTGRRGYTF. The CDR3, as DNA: TGCAGTGCTAGTTTAACCCAACGGACAGGGAGGAGAGGCTACACCTTC.

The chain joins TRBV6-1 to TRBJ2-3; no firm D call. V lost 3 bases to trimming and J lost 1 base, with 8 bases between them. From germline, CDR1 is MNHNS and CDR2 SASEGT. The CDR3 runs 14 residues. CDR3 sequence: CASSDSWGTDTQYF. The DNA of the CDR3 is TGTGCCAGCAGTGACAGCTGGGGCACAGATACGCAGTATTTT.

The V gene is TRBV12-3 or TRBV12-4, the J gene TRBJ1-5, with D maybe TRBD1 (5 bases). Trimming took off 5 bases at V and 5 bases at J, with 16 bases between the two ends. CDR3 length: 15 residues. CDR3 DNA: TGTGCCAGCAGTGGCGGGGGAACAAAGGATCAGCCCCAGCATTTT. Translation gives CASSGGGTKDQPQHF.

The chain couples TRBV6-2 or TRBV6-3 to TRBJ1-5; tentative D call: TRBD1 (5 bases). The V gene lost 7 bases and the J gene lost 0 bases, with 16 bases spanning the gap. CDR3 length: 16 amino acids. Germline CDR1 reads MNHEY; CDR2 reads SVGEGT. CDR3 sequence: CASNRWRANSNQPQHF. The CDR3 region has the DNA TGTGCCAGCAACAGGTGGAGGGCGAATAGCAATCAGCCCCAGCATTTT.

The CDR3: CASSLVLLAGGETQYF. The DNA for the CDR3 is TGTGCCAGCAGCTTAGTCTTGCTAGCGGGAGGGGAGACCCAGTACTTC. The chain employs TRBV7-2 and TRBJ2-5, with 12 bases lining up with TRBD2. V lost 1 base to trimming and J lost 5 bases; unmatched junction nucleotides: 5. CDR1 is SGHTA and CDR2 is FQGNSA in the germline V gene. CDR3 length equals 16 residues. Together with reference TRBV7-2 and TRBJ2-5, the CDR3 gives the full variable domain: GAGVSQSPSNKVTEKGKDVELRCDPISGHTALYWYRQSLGQGLEFLIYFQGNSAPDKSGLPSDRFSAERTGGSVSTLTIQRTQQEDSAVYLCASSLVLLAGGETQYFGPGTRLLVL.

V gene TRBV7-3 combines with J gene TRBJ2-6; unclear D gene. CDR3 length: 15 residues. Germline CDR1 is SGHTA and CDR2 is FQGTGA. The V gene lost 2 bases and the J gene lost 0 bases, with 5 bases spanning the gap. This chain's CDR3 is CASSLLGSGANVLTF. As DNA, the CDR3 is TGTGCCAGCAGCTTATTGGGCTCTGGGGCCAACGTCCTGACTTTC.

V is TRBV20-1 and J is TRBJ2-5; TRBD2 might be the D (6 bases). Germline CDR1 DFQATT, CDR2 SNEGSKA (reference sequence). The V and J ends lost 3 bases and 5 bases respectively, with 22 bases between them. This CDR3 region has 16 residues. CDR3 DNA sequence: TGCAGTGCTAGTTGGGTGTTGGGGGGTCCGATCGAGACCCAGTACTTC. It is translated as CSASWVLGGPIETQYF.